This TCR beta chain is from a study of T-cell reconstitution after alpha-beta-depleted transplantation in children. V was trimmed by 6 bases and J by 0 bases, leaving 11 bases between them. Germline V lookup: CDR1 SGHRS, CDR2 YFSETQ. This CDR3 is 14 amino acids long. TCRbeta library preparation incorporated unique molecular identifiers. TCRdb ran MiXCR on the PCR reads and lists one entry per CDR3 protein. The sample consists of 350,000 to 400,000 distinct CDR3 sequences, around 21% of them appearing once. The source material was PBMCs from the stem cell graft donor, sampled from the stem cell graft. This sequence originates from a human donor who donated a stem cell graft to a child with acute myeloid leukemia. The J gene is TRBJ2-3, the V gene TRBV5-1; D may correspond to TRBD1 or TRBD2 (5 bases each). The CDR3 sequence is CASTGTGSTDTQYF. As DNA, the CDR3 is TGCGCCAGCACCGGGACGGGGAGCACAGATACGCAGTATTTT.